These 12 T cell receptor beta chains share one sample of origin, sequenced in a study of immune evolution from preneoplasia to lung adenocarcinoma. Generated by immunoSEQ multiplex PCR, the TCRdb table keeps only in-frame clones and is missing some. This sample has approximately 5,100 clones, with 65% to 70% found just once. Sequencing used FFPE adjacent normal lung tissue. Every receptor here comes from a person aged 80 or older with lung adenocarcinoma.

J is TRBJ1-2 and V is TRBV21-1. TRBV21-1 is a known pseudogene. CDR3 size: 19 residues. In DNA form, the CDR3 reads TGTGCCAGCCGTTTACCCACACGAGTCAAAACGTGGGCTAACTATGGCTACACCTTC. Protein product: CASRLPTRVKTWANYGYTF.

The rearrangement joins TRBV7-3 to TRBJ2-1; D perhaps matches TRBD2 (6 bases). Germline values: CDR1 SGHTA, CDR2 FQGTGA. The V gene lost 5 bases and the J gene lost 4 bases, with 9 bases spanning the gap. This CDR3 has 13 amino acids. The CDR3 DNA sequence: TGTGCCAGCAGCCTCGGGACTTACAATGAGCAGTTCTTC. This gives the protein CASSLGTYNEQFF.

This sequence joins TRBV29-1 and TRBJ1-2; possible D gene TRBD1, 5 bases. The length of the CDR3 is 16 residues. Germline CDR1 is SQVTM and CDR2 is ANQGSEA. The V end lost 5 bases, the J end lost 2 bases, and 21 bases lay between the germline ends. This CDR3 reads CSVYGVVGAQNYGYTF. The CDR3 DNA reads TGCAGCGTTTATGGGGTGGTAGGGGCCCAGAACTATGGCTACACCTTC.

The chain links TRBV11-2 to TRBJ2-7, with D possibly being TRBD1 (6 bases). The germline V and J ends were trimmed by 4 bases and 7 bases, with 17 bases remaining between them. This CDR3 comprises 14 residues. Germline V gives CDR1 SGHAT, CDR2 FQNNGV. The CDR3 nucleotides read TGTGCCAGCAGCTGGAACCGGGACATGGGGGAGCAGTACTTC. It codes for CASSWNRDMGEQYF.

The genes are TRBV4-3 and TRBJ1-2, with unresolved D. CDR3 length: 13 amino acids. The V end was cut by 5 bases, the J end by 5 bases, with 12 bases between. CDR1 LGHNA and CDR2 YSLEER come from the germline V gene. CDR3 coding DNA: TGCGCCAGCAGCATATCGGGGATTTATGGCTACACCTTC. Translated, it gives CASSISGIYGYTF.

This chain connects TRBV2 to TRBJ2-1, with 9 bases that match TRBD1. Germline lookup yields CDR1 SNHLY and CDR2 FYNNEI. V trimming: 6 bases; J trimming: 7 bases; junction bases outside the gene matches: 10. The CDR3 is made up of 15 amino acids. The CDR3 spells CASSPGGTGRNEQFF. The CDR3 DNA follows: TGTGCCAGCAGCCCCGGGGGGACAGGGCGGAATGAGCAGTTCTTC.

This rearrangement joins TRBV9 to TRBJ2-3; D unclear. CDR1 and CDR2 from the germline V gene are SGDLS and YYNGEE. CDR3 length equals 13 residues. Trimming pared 3 bases from V and 2 bases from J, leaving 7 bases between. Written as DNA, the CDR3 is TGTGCCAGCAGCGGCGGAAACACAGATACGCAGTATTTT. It is translated as CASSGGNTDTQYF.

This chain connects TRBV5-1 to TRBJ1-2; 8 bases match TRBD1. The V gene's germline CDR1 is SGHRS and CDR2 YFSETQ. The CDR3 runs 15 residues. V lost 9 bases, J lost 3 bases, and 13 bases stayed unmatched. The CDR3 sequence: CATSPGTGNYYGYTF. CDR3 bases: TGCGCCACCTCACCTGGGACAGGAAATTACTATGGCTACACCTTC.

This rearrangement joins TRBV28 to TRBJ1-5; no clear D gene. Germline V lookup: CDR1 MDHEN, CDR2 SYDVKM. Trimming stripped 3 bases from V and 11 bases from J, with 11 bases between. CDR3 length equals 12 residues. The CDR3 loop is CASSLDPWAQHF. CDR3 nucleotide sequence: TGTGCCAGCAGTTTGGATCCTTGGGCCCAGCATTTT.

The chain recombines TRBV5-6 with TRBJ2-7; the D is unclear. This CDR3 has 13 amino acids. The germline CDR1 and CDR2 sequences are SGHDT and YYEEEE. V lost 3 bases, J lost 2 bases, and 9 bases lay in between. CDR3 residues: CASSYETAYEQYF. Written as DNA, the CDR3 is TGTGCCAGCAGCTACGAAACAGCCTACGAGCAGTACTTC.

CDR3 sequence (DNA): TGTGCCAGCAGCTTTGGGGCCGGGGAGCTGTTTTTT. Encoded protein: CASSFGAGELFF. V and J are TRBV7-9 and TRBJ2-2; D remains unclear. With 3 bases removed from V and 6 bases from J, the gap between germline ends came to 5 bases. Germline-derived CDR1 and CDR2 are SEHNR and FQNEAQ (reference sequence). The CDR3 contains 12 residues. Using reference TRBV7-9 and TRBJ2-2 for the parts outside the CDR3, the full variable domain is DTGVSQNPRHKITKRGQNVTFRCDPISEHNRLYWYRQTLGQGPEFLTYFQNEAQLEKSRLLSDRFSAERPKGSFSTLEIQRTEQGDSAMYLCASSFGAGELFFGEGSRLTVL.

The genes are TRBV18 and TRBJ1-6, with a tentative D call TRBD1 (6 bases). Germline V gene sequence: CDR1 KGHSH, CDR2 LQKENI. The CDR3 covers 14 residues. Trimming removed 2 bases at V and 7 bases at J, with 9 bases between. CDR3 region: CASSPGGENSPLHF. In nucleotides, the CDR3 is TGTGCCAGCTCACCAGGGGGCGAAAATTCACCCCTCCACTTT. Based on the CDR3 plus reference TRBV18 and TRBJ1-6, the full variable domain is NAGVMQNPRHLVRRRGQEARLRCSPMKGHSHVYWYRQLPEEGLKFMVYLQKENIIDESGMPKERFSAEFPKEGPSILRIQQVVRGDSAAYFCASSPGGENSPLHFGNGTRLTVT.